Listed below are T cell receptor beta chains from one sample, sequenced in a study of T cell repertoires in cytomegalovirus infection. Antigens of these TCRs are unknown. TCRdb used MiXCR to reprocess the reads, holding one entry per CDR3 protein. The sample includes 640,000 or so distinct CDR3 sequences, roughly 36% seen only once; the top ten take 18%. This specimen consisted of cultured PBMCs, obtained from culture after CMV antigen stimulation. These receptor sequences come from a human donor in good health (CMV status not recorded). Some clones in this sample may be carry-over from other donors' samples. Each CDR3 is given with its conserved first and last residue. Some rows mark clone size as missing; the rest say once, few, many or name a class of expanded clone.

J	V	size	length	CDR3
TRBJ2-1	TRBV7-2	many	15	CASSLGGGLYNEQFF
TRBJ2-1	TRBV10-3	.	13	CAISEGPDNEQFF
TRBJ1-2	TRBV19	.	17	CASTLLTGKTTNYGYTF
TRBJ2-3	TRBV7-2	many	16	CASSSRVWSSTDTQYF
TRBJ2-7	TRBV6-5	few	12	CASGLTRHEQYF
TRBJ2-5	TRBV7-2	.	18	CASSSYPRQRGAQETQYF
TRBJ2-1	TRBV6-1	.	19	CASRRASGGSGRASNEQFF
TRBJ1-2	TRBV4-2	.	15	CASSQDARAYYGYTF
TRBJ2-3	TRBV11-1	few	17	CASSLARARGPTDTQYF
TRBJ2-1	TRBV4-1	few	18	CASSQRAFGLATYNEQFF
TRBJ2-7	TRBV7-8	few	13	CASSEDRANEQYF
TRBJ2-1	TRBV7-2	few	16	CASSVHSGRAANEQFF
TRBJ2-7	TRBV7-2	.	17	CASSPPPGRGRSYEQYF
TRBJ1-2	TRBV6-1	few	14	CASLDPSRHYGYTF
TRBJ2-5	TRBV7-6	.	15	CASSRLEGAETGRYF
TRBJ2-7	TRBV6-2/TRBV6-3	.	15	CASSYSQGGFYEQYF
TRBJ2-5	TRBV7-8	.	15	CASSLASAAQETQYF
TRBJ1-2	TRBV6-1	.	13	CASRLQGGDGYTF
TRBJ2-7	TRBV28	once	12	CASTTQAYEQYF
TRBJ2-1	TRBV7-2	few	16	CASSFPKRSSYNEQFF
TRBJ2-1	TRBV7-2	many	15	CASSPSREVSNEQFF
TRBJ1-2	TRBV12-3/TRBV12-4	few	14	CATRAGQTNYGYTF
TRBJ2-1	TRBV7-9	.	12	CASSSISPGQLF
TRBJ2-3	TRBV5-6	.	14	CASSSWDFLDTQYF
TRBJ2-5	TRBV25-1	.	14	CASSDSLAGETQYF
TRBJ2-2	TRBV11-2	few	15	CASSLESSGFGELFF
TRBJ1-4	TRBV7-9	few	14	CASSALGGIEKLFF